This TCR beta chain appears in the sequencing data of a study of T cell repertoires in cytomegalovirus infection. Study outcomes and limitations: In two of eight donors, the top clonotype was HLA-C-restricted CMV-specific.

TCRdb recomputed calls from the reads with MiXCR, one row per CDR3 protein. The repertoire has roughly 150,000 distinct CDR3 sequences, roughly 17% of them found once; the top ten carry 18%. Remarks on this clonotype: Its specificity is unknown.

V dropped 11 bases and J dropped 2 bases, with 13 bases sitting between them. This CDR3 spans 13 amino acids. In germline, CDR1 is ENHRY, CDR2 SYGVKD. Sequenced: CD8+ T cells from PBMCs. The sequence was collected from a human donor in good health (CMV status not recorded). Some clones in this sample may be carry-over from other donors' samples. This chain connects TRBV10-3 to TRBJ1-5; tentatively, D is TRBD1 (6 bases). This CDR3 reads CAAGESGNQPQHF. The DNA for the CDR3 is TGTGCCGCAGGGGAGAGTGGCAATCAGCCCCAGCATTTT.